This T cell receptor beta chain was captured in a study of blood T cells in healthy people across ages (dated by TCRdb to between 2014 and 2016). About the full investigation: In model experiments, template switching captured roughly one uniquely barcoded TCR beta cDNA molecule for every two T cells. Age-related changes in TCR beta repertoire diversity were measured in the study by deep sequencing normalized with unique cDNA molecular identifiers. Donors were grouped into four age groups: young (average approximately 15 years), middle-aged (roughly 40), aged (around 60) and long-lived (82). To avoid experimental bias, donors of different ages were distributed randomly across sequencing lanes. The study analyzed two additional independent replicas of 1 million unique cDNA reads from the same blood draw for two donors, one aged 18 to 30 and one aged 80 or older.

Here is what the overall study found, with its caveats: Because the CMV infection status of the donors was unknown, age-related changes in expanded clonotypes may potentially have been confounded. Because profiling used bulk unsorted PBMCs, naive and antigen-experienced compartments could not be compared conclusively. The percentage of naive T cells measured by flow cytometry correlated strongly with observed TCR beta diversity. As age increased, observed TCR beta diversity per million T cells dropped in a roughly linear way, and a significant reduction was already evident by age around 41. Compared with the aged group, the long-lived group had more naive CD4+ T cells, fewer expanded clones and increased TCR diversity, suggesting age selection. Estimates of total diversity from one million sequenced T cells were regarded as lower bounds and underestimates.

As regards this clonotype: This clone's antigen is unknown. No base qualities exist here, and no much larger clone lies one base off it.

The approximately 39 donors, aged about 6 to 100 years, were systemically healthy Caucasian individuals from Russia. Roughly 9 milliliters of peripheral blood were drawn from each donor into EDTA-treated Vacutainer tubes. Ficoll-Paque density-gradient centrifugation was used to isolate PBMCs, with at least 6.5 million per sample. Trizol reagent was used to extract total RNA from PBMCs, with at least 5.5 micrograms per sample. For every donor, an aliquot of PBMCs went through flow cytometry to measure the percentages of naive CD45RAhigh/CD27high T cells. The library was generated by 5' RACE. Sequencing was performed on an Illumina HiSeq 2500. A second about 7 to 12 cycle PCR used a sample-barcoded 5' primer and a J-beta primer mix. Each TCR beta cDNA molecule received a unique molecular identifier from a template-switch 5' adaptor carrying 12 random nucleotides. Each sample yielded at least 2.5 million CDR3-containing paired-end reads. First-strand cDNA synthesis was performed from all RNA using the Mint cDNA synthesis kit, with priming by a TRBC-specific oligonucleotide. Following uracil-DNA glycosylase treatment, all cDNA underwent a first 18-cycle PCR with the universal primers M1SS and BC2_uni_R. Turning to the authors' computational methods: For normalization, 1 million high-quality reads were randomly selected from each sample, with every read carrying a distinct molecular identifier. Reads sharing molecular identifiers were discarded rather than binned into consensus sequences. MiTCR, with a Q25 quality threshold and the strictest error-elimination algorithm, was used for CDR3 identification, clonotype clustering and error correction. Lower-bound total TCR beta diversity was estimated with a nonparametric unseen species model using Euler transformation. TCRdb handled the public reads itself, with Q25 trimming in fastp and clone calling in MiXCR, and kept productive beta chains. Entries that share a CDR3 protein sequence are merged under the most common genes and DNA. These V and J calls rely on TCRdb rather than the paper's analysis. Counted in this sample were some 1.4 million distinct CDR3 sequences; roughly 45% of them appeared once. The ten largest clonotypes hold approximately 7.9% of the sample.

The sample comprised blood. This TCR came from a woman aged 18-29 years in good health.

Here the CDR3 is given as CASSQTTGGASYEQYF. The sequence in DNA is TGCGCCAGCAGCCAAACGACAGGGGGCGCGTCCTACGAGCAGTACTTC. Here the chain combines TRBV4-1 and TRBJ2-7, with 10 bases matching TRBD1. V is cut back by 2 bases and J by 1 base, with 5 bases in the junction unmatched. The CDR3 starts with the cysteine, ends with the phenylalanine, and has 16 residues. Only CDR3 DNA remains: 48 bases, in frame from the first base. Reading the germline V gene gives CDR1 MGHRA and CDR2 YSYEKL.